This T cell receptor (beta chain) came from a study of cytomegalovirus exposure and HLA in healthy donors. Sequencing was performed with immunoSEQ multiplex PCR; in TCRdb, only in-frame clones are kept and a portion is missing. The sample yields about 98,000 clones, 87% seen once. The germline V gene has CDR1 SNHLY and CDR2 FYNNEI. With 6 bases removed from V and 4 bases from J, the gap between germline ends came to 13 bases. The CDR3 is 13 amino acids. The chain recombines TRBV2 with TRBJ2-7; a possible D gene is TRBD2 (6 bases). Sequenced sample: PBMCs. The sequence was obtained from a woman in her 30s in good health and CMV-seronegative. As DNA, the CDR3 is TGTGCCAGCAGGGCGGGGCCGTCGTACGAGCAGTACTTC. As protein: CASRAGPSYEQYF. Full variable domain (remainder filled in from reference TRBV2 and TRBJ2-7): EPEVTQTPSHQVTQMGQEVILRCVPISNHLYFYWYRQILGQKVEFLVSFYNNEISEKSEIFDDQFSVERPDGSNFTLKIRSTKLEDSAMYFCASRAGPSYEQYFGPGTRLTVT.